This T cell receptor beta chain was identified during a study of cytomegalovirus exposure and HLA in healthy donors. Study-wide background: The platform used for the 120 validation repertoires matched that of the approximately 640 first-cohort repertoires, a later analysis reported. Overall study findings and caveats: With high specificity and sensitivity, the classifier reportedly diagnosed cytomegalovirus status. Cytomegalovirus-associated status was assigned to 150 to 200 TCR beta chains.

The validation cohort, a group of 130 or so subjects, included the donors and was separate from the roughly 600-subject first cohort. Libraries were prepared by immunoSEQ multiplex PCR; TCRdb keeps only in-frame clonotypes and omits some of them. The sample gives fewer than 350,000 clones, approximately 90% of which show up once; roughly 0.93% is in the top ten. A note on this clone: Its cognate antigen is unknown.

CDR3 length: 13 residues. Germline CDR1 SEHNR, CDR2 FQNEAQ (reference sequence). The V end lost 4 bases, the J end lost 1 base, and 7 bases lay between the germline ends. This chain connects TRBV7-9 to TRBJ2-5; D call uncertain. The receptor's source is a woman under 30 in good health and CMV-seronegative. The specimen sequenced was PBMCs. Written as DNA, the CDR3 is TGTGCCAGCAGCTCCCCTCTCCAAGAGACCCAGTACTTC. Amino acid sequence: CASSSPLQETQYF.